This TCR beta chain emerged from a study of cytomegalovirus exposure and HLA in healthy donors. Study in general: Samples from HLA-typed donors yielded 85 million to 95 million unique TCRs in an early data release. Regarding the study as a whole: In the analysis, some V segments, TRBV6-2 and TRBV6-3 included, were excluded as indistinguishable. Later work associated 16,951 TCR beta sequences with HLA alleles at 0.05 false discovery rate.

V lost 7 bases and J 4 bases, leaving 11 bases between the germline ends. The CDR3 runs to 13 residues. Germline CDR1 is MNHNY and CDR2 is SVGAGI (reference sequence). A multiplex PCR was run with 60 Vbeta primers and 13 Jbeta primers. Method: immunoSEQ multiplex PCR; TCRdb's copy keeps in-frame clones and lacks some. The sample yields around 120,000 clones, 70% to 85% seen once. Notes on this clone: Its antigen is not identified.

Source material: PBMCs. The chain joins TRBV6-6 to TRBJ2-1; D perhaps matches TRBD1 (5 bases). The clonotype comes from a boy aged 2 to 10 in good health and CMV-seronegative. CDR3 sequence reads: CASTKTEYNEQFF. In nucleotides, the CDR3 is TGTGCCAGCACCAAGACAGAGTACAATGAGCAGTTCTTC.